The T cell receptor beta chain described here comes from a study of CD8 T cells in Susac syndrome. It was with random hexamers that roughly 0.45 to 1 ug RNA was reverse transcribed. Using its own MiXCR run on the immunoSEQ multiplex PCR reads, TCRdb lists one record per CDR3 protein. The sample carries about 180,000 distinct CDR3 sequences, around 95% recorded once. The CDR3 consists of 15 residues. After removal of 1 base from V and 5 bases from J, the junction contained 4 bases not matched to a gene. The germline gives CDR1 SGDLS, CDR2 YYNGEE. The rearrangement joins TRBV9 to TRBJ2-1; TRBD2 aligns across 9 bases. Sample: CD4+ T cells from PBMCs. The TCR comes from a human donor with multiple sclerosis. The CDR3 is CASSVSLAGHNEQFF. The DNA for the CDR3 is TGTGCCAGCAGCGTAAGTCTAGCGGGGCACAATGAGCAGTTCTTC. The variable domain in full, completed from reference TRBV9 and TRBJ2-1, reads DSGVTQTPKHLITATGQRVTLRCSPRSGDLSVYWYQQSLDQGLQFLIQYYNGEERAKGNILERFSAQQFPDLHSELNLSSLELGDSALYFCASSVSLAGHNEQFFGPGTRLTVL.